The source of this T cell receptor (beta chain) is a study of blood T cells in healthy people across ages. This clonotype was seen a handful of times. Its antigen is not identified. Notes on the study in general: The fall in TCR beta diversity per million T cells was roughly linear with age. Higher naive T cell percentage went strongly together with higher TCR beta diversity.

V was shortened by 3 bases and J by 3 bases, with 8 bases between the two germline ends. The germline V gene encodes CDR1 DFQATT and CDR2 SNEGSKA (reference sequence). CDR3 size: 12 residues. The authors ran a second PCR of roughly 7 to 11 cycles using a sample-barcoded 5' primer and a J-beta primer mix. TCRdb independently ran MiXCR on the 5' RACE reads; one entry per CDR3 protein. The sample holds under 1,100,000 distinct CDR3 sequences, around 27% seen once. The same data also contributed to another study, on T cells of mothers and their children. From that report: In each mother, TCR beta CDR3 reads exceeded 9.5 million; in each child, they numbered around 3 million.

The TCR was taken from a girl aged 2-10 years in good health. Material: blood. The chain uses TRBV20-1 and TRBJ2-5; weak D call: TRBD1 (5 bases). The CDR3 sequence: CSASPGKETQYF. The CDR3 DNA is TGCAGTGCTAGTCCAGGGAAAGAGACCCAGTACTTC.